These 6 T cell receptor beta chains were sequenced from one sample in a study of T cell changes during pregnancy in multiple sclerosis. Method: immunoSEQ multiplex PCR; TCRdb's copy keeps in-frame clones and lacks some. The sample has 15,000 or so clones; approximately 86% are singletons. Specimen: CD8+ T cells from peripheral blood mononuclear cells, collected in the first trimester of pregnancy. The receptors were gathered from a female donor with multiple sclerosis, enrolled in a pregnancy study.

This clone was seen more than once but under ten times. The chain links TRBV5-5 to TRBJ2-7, with D tentatively TRBD2 (5 bases). V lost 4 bases, J lost 1 base, and 12 bases lay in between. In germline, CDR1 is SGHKS, CDR2 YYEKEE (reference sequence). This CDR3 has 14 amino acids. The CDR3 bases are TGTGCCAGCAGCCGTGGACTCGAATCCTACGAGCAGTACTTC. Translated, it gives CASSRGLESYEQYF.

The chain recombines TRBV14 with TRBJ1-2, with D possibly TRBD1 on 6 matching bases. Germline-derived CDR1 and CDR2 are SGHDN and FVKESK. The CDR3 covers 13 residues. Deletions cut 6 bases from V and 5 bases from J, with 13 bases between. The CDR3, as DNA: TGTGCCAGCAGTCCGGGACACGTTTATGGCTACACCTTC. This translates into CASSPGHVYGYTF.

The chain couples TRBV27 to TRBJ1-6; D may be TRBD1 (5 bases). The CDR3 has 14 amino acids. The V and J ends lost 6 bases and 5 bases respectively, with 11 bases between them. From germline, CDR1 is MNHEY and CDR2 SMNVEV (reference sequence). CDR3 loop: CASRPGRHNSPLHF. The CDR3 DNA sequence: TGTGCCAGCAGACCAGGGAGGCATAATTCACCCCTCCACTTT.

V and J are TRBV11-2 and TRBJ1-2; tentative D call: TRBD1 (6 bases). CDR3 length equals 15 residues. Germline values: CDR1 SGHAT, CDR2 FQNNGV. V lost 4 bases and J lost 5, with 17 bases in between. The CDR3 region has the DNA TGTGCCAGCAGCTCCGCCGGACAGTGGGAATATGGCTACACCTTC. As protein: CASSSAGQWEYGYTF.

The genes are TRBV6-1 and TRBJ1-3, with D unresolved. Trimming removed 0 bases at V and 0 bases at J, with 9 bases between. CDR3 length: 16 amino acids. Germline V lookup: CDR1 MNHNS, CDR2 SASEGT. CDR3: CASSEADILSGNTIYF. In DNA, the CDR3 is TGTGCCAGCAGTGAAGCCGACATCCTCTCTGGAAACACCATATATTTT.

The CDR3 region is CSVHDWSTYNEQFF. In nucleotides, the CDR3 is TGCAGCGTCCACGATTGGTCTACCTACAATGAGCAGTTCTTC. V is TRBV29-1 and J is TRBJ2-1; D call uncertain. The CDR3 runs 14 residues. The V end lost 6 bases, the J end lost 2 bases, and 14 bases lay between the germline ends. Germline V gene sequence: CDR1 SQVTM, CDR2 ANQGSEA.